This T cell receptor (beta chain) stems from a study of CD8 T cells in ankylosing spondylitis. Study-level points and caveats: Prior literature has documented some motif variants in synovial fluid and blood from reactive arthritis. Disease-linked clones displayed a CD8+ phenotype and appeared relatively rarely in peripheral blood.

A remark on this clonotype: The antigen is undetermined. Just one base apart from a much larger clone, this may be a read error.

Library preparation for TCR beta used quantitative 5'-RACE with molecular barcodes. Using its own MiXCR run on the 5' RACE reads, TCRdb lists one record per CDR3 protein. The table has about 150,000 distinct CDR3 sequences, roughly 44% seen once. Germline CDR1 SGHVS, CDR2 FNYEAQ. The CDR3 extends over 14 amino acids. Trimming pared 1 base from V and 1 base from J, leaving 5 bases between. This TCR derives from a male donor with ankylosing spondylitis. Sequenced material: synovial fluid, either unsorted or a sorted T cell fraction (not recorded which). The chain uses TRBV7-6 and TRBJ2-1; possibly TRBD1 for D (5 bases). Written as DNA, the CDR3 is TGTGCCAGCAGCTTAGAGGGGTCCTACAATGAGCAGTTCTTC. Translating gives CASSLEGSYNEQFF.